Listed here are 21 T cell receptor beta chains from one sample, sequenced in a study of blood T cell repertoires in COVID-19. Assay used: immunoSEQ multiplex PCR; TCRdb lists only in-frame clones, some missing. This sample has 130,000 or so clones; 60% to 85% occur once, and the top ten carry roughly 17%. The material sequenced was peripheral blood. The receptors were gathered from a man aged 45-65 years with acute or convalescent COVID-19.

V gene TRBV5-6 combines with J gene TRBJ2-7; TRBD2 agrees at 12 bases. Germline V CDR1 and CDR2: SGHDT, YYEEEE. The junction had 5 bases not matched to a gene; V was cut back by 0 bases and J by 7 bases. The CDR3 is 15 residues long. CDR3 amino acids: CASSLGLAGAGEQYF. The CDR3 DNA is TGTGCCAGCAGCTTGGGACTAGCGGGGGCAGGGGAGCAGTACTTC.

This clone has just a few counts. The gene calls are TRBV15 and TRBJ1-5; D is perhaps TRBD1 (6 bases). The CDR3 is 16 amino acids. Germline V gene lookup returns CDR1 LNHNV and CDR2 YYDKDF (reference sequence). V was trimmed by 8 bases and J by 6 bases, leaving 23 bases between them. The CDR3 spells CATSPGRGGAGQPQHF. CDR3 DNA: TGTGCCACCTCCCCGGGAAGGGGGGGCGCGGGTCAGCCCCAGCATTTT.

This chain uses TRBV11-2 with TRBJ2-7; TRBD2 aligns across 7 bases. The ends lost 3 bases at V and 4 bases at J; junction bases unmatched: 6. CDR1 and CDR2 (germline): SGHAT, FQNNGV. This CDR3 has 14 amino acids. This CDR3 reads CASSFTRGEYEQYF. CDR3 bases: TGTGCCAGCAGCTTCACCCGGGGGGAATACGAGCAGTACTTC.

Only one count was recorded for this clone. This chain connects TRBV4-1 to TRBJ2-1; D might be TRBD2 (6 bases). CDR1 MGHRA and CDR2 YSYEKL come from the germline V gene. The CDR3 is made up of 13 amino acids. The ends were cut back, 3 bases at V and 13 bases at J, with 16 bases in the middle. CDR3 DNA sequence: TGCGCCAGCAGCCAGCTACCGGGACTCCTACAGTTCTTC. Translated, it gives CASSQLPGLLQFF.

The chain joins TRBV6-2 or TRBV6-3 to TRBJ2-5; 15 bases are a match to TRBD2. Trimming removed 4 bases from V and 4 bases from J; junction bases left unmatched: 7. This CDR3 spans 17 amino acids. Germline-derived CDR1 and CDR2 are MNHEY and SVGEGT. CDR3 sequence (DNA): TGTGCCAGCAGTTCCCGGACTAGCGGGGGGGCCATAGAGACCCAGTACTTC. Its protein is CASSSRTSGGAIETQYF.

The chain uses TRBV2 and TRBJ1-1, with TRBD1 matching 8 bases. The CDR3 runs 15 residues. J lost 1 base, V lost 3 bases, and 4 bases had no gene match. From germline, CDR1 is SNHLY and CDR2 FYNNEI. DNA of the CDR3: TGTGCCAGCAGTGACCAGGGGGCGAGGAACACTGAAGCTTTCTTT. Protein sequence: CASSDQGARNTEAFF.

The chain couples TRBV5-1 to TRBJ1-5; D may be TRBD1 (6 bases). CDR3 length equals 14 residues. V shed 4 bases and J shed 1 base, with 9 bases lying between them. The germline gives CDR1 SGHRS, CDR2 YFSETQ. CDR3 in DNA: TGCGCCAGCAGCCCCGGGACAAGCAATCAGCCCCAGCATTTT. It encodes CASSPGTSNQPQHF. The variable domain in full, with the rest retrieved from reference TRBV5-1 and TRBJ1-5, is KAGVTQTPRYLIKTRGQQVTLSCSPISGHRSVSWYQQTPGQGLQFLFEYFSETQRNKGNFPGRFSGRQFSNSRSEMNVSTLELGDSALYLCASSPGTSNQPQHFGDGTRLSIL.

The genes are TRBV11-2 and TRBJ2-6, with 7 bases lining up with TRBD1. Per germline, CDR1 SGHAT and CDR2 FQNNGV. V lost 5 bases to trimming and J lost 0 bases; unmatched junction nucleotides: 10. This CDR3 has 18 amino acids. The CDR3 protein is CASSPLDRKISGANVLTF. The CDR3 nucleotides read TGTGCCAGCAGCCCCTTGGACAGGAAAATCTCTGGGGCCAACGTCCTGACTTTC.

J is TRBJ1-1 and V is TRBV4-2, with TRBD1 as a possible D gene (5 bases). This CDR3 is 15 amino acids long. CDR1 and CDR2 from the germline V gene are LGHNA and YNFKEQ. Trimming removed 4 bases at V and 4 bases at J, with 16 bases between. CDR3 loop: CASSPAGGSATEAFF. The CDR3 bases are TGTGCCAGCAGCCCAGCGGGGGGGTCAGCCACTGAAGCTTTCTTT.

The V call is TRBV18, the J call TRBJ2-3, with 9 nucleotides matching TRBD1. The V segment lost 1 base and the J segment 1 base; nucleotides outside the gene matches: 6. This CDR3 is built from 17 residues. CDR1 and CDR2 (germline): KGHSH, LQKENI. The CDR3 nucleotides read TGTGCCAGCTCACCACGCACAGGGGGCTTAGGCACAGATACGCAGTATTTT. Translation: CASSPRTGGLGTDTQYF.

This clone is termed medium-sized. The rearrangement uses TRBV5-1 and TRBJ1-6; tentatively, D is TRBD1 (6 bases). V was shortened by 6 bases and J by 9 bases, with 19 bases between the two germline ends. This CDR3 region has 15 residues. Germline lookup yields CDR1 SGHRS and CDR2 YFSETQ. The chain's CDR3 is CASTRGGGPGSPLHF. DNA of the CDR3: TGCGCCAGCACCAGGGGCGGGGGGCCCGGTTCACCCCTCCACTTT.

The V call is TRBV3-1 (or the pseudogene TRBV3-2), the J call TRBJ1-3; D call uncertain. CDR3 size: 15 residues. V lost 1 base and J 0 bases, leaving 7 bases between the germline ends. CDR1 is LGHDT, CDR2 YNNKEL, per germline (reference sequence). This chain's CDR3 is CASSQGAVSGNTIYF. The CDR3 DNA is TGTGCCAGCAGCCAAGGGGCAGTCTCTGGAAACACCATATATTTT.

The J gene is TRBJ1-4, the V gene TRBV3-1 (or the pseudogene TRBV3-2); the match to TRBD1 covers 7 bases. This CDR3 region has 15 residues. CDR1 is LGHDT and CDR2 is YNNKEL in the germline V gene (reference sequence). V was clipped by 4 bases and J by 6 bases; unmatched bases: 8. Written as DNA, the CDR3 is TGTGCCAGCAGCCTTCGGACAGGTTTTTATGAAAAACTGTTTTTT. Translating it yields CASSLRTGFYEKLFF.

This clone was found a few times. The CDR3 DNA reads as TGTGCCAGCAGTCCCTCGGTAGGGGGCGGTATCTATGGCTACACCTTC. This translates into CASSPSVGGGIYGYTF. The chain recombines TRBV7-6 with TRBJ1-2; 7 nucleotides align to TRBD1. The germline V gene encodes CDR1 SGHVS and CDR2 FNYEAQ. The ends lost 6 bases at V and 4 bases at J; junction bases unmatched: 14. The length of the CDR3 is 16 residues.

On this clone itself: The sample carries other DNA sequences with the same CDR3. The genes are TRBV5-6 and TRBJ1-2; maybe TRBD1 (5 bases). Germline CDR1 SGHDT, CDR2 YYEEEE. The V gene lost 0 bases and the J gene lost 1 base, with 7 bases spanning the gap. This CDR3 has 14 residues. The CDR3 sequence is CASSLGQINYGYTF. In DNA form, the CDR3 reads TGTGCCAGCAGCTTGGGACAGATTAACTATGGCTACACCTTC.

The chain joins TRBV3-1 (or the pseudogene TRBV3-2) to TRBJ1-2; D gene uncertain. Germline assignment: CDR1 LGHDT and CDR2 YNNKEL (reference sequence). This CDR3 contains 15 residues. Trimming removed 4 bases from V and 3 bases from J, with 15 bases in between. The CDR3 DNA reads TGTGCCAGCAGCCCCCGTAGCGGGGTTGACTATGGCTACACCTTC. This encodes CASSPRSGVDYGYTF.

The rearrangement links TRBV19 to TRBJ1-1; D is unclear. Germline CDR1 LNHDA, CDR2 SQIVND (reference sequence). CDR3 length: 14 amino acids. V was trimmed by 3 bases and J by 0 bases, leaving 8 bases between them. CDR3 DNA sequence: TGTGCCAGTAGTATTTCCCTCTTGAACACTGAAGCTTTCTTT. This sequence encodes CASSISLLNTEAFF.

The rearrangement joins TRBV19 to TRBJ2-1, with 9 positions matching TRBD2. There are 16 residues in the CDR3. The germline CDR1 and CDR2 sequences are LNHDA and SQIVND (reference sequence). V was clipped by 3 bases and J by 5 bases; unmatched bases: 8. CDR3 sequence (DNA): TGTGCCAGTAGTATCCCCCGACTAGCGGAGGACAATGAGCAGTTCTTC. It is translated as CASSIPRLAEDNEQFF. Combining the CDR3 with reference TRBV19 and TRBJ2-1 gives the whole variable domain DGGITQSPKYLFRKEGQNVTLSCEQNLNHDAMYWYRQDPGQGLRLIYYSQIVNDFQKGDIAEGYSVSREKKESFPLTVTSAQKNPTAFYLCASSIPRLAEDNEQFFGPGTRLTVL.

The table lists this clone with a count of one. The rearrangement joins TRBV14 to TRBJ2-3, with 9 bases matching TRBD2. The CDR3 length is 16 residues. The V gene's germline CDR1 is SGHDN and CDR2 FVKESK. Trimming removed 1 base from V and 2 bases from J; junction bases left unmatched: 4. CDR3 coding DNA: TGTGCCAGCAGCCAAGGGCGGGGGGGCGACACAGATACGCAGTATTTT. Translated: CASSQGRGGDTDTQYF.

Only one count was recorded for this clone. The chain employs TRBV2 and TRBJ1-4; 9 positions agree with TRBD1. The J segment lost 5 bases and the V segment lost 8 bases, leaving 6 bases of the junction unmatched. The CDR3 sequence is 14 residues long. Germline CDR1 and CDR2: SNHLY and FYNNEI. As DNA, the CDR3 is TGTGCCAGCCACATCGACAGGGGGAATGAAAAACTGTTTTTT. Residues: CASHIDRGNEKLFF.

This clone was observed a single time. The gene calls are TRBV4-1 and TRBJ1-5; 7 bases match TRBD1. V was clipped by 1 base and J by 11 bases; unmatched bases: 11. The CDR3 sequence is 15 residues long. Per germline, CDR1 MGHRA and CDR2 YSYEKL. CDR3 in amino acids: CASSQVPTGTEAQHF. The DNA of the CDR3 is TGCGCCAGCAGCCAAGTCCCGACAGGGACCGAAGCCCAGCATTTT.